The 15 T cell receptor beta chains below were found in one sample sequenced in a study of T cell repertoires in cytomegalovirus infection. Their cognate antigens are unknown. TCRdb analysed the reads with MiXCR anew, one entry per CDR3 protein. The sample holds 300,000 to 400,000 distinct CDR3 sequences, almost 30% seen once. Material: cultured PBMCs, obtained from culture after CMV antigen stimulation. All receptors derive from a human donor in good health (CMV status not recorded). Some clones in this sample may be carry-over from other donors' samples.

This clonotype was seen many times. The chain recombines TRBV7-9 with TRBJ1-2; TRBD1 matches 9 bases. CDR1 is SEHNR and CDR2 is FQNEAQ in the germline V gene (reference sequence). V dropped 5 bases and J dropped 6; count of bases not matched to a gene: 22. The CDR3 length is 19 residues. CDR3 loop: CASSPPLSGTGKVPDGYTF. In nucleotides, the CDR3 is TGTGCCAGCAGCCCCCCCTTGAGCGGGACAGGGAAAGTCCCCGATGGCTACACCTTC.

V gene TRBV28 combines with J gene TRBJ2-1; 9 nucleotides agree with TRBD1. The CDR3 totals 13 residues. CDR1 and CDR2 from the germline V gene are MDHEN and SYDVKM. J lost 5 bases, V lost 7 bases, and 3 bases had no gene match. CDR3 nucleotide sequence: TGTGCCAGCAACAGGGGGCGAGACAATGAGCAGTTCTTC. Translation gives CASNRGRDNEQFF.

The chain is built from TRBV7-9 and TRBJ2-1, with a weak D call TRBD1 (6 bases). Germline V gene sequence: CDR1 SEHNR, CDR2 FQNEAQ (reference sequence). The V end lost 1 base, the J end lost 9 bases, and 16 bases lay between the germline ends. This CDR3 is built from 15 residues. CDR3 coding DNA: TGTGCCAGCAGCTTAGTCAGGGGAGAGGGTGTTGAGCAGTTCTTC. This gives the protein CASSLVRGEGVEQFF.

This clonotype has just a few counts. This rearrangement joins TRBV7-2 to TRBJ2-5; D remains ambiguous. CDR3 length: 13 amino acids. Per the germline V gene, CDR1 is SGHTA and CDR2 is FQGNSA. Trimming took 3 bases from V and 1 from J, leaving 6 bases between them. DNA for the CDR3: TGTGCCAGCAGCTTTGGCATCCAAGAGACCCAGTACTTC. Translating gives CASSFGIQETQYF.

The CDR3 reads CASSLSVDNQPQHF. In DNA form, the CDR3 reads TGTGCCAGCAGTTTAAGTGTCGACAATCAGCCCCAGCATTTT. The chain recombines TRBV28 with TRBJ1-5; unclear D gene. V lost 2 bases and J 3 bases, leaving 8 bases between the germline ends. This CDR3 has 14 amino acids. CDR1 and CDR2 from the germline V gene are MDHEN and SYDVKM.

This clonotype was counted a few times. The chain joins TRBV27 to TRBJ1-5; D remains ambiguous. V dropped 3 bases and J dropped 4 bases, with 10 bases sitting between them. The germline CDR1 and CDR2 sequences are MNHEY and SMNVEV (reference sequence). The CDR3 length is 14 residues. CDR3 region: CASSFGPANQPQHF. CDR3 DNA sequence: TGTGCCAGCAGTTTTGGGCCCGCGAATCAGCCCCAGCATTTT.

This clonotype was detected ten times or more. Here the CDR3 DNA reads TGTGCCAGCAGTGAAGCCGGAGAGACCCAGTACTTC. Translating gives CASSEAGETQYF. The chain uses TRBV6-1 and TRBJ2-5; D is ambiguous. Trimming removed 0 bases from V and 4 bases from J, with 3 bases in between. The CDR3 covers 12 residues. The germline V gene has CDR1 MNHNS and CDR2 SASEGT.

The rearrangement joins TRBV20-1 to TRBJ1-3; D is ambiguous. The CDR3 runs to 13 residues. V dropped 5 bases and J dropped 4 bases, with 12 bases sitting between them. Germline loops: CDR1 DFQATT, CDR2 SNEGSKA (reference sequence). The CDR3: CSALTGGGNTIYF. The CDR3 bases are TGCAGTGCTCTGACCGGAGGGGGAAACACCATATATTTT.

This clonotype was counted between two and nine times. V and J are TRBV19 and TRBJ1-2; D is unresolved. Germline V gene lookup returns CDR1 LNHDA and CDR2 SQIVND (reference sequence). This CDR3 comprises 14 residues. V was cut by 6 bases and J by 3 bases, with 14 bases left in between. In DNA form, the CDR3 reads TGTGCCAGTAGGTACTGGCAGCGGGACTATGGCTACACCTTC. This codes for CASRYWQRDYGYTF.

This clonotype was observed many times. J is TRBJ1-1 and V is TRBV7-2; 9 positions match TRBD1. There are 15 residues in the CDR3. Trimming took 5 bases from V and 1 from J; bases not matched to a gene: 5. Germline V CDR1 and CDR2: SGHTA, FQGNSA. CDR3 sequence: CASSLLDRGNTEAFF. DNA for the CDR3: TGTGCCAGCAGCCTCCTGGACAGGGGGAACACTGAAGCTTTCTTT.

The chain joins TRBV5-1 to TRBJ2-7; D is undetermined. With 2 bases removed from V and 7 bases from J, the gap between germline ends came to 13 bases. The CDR3 has 13 residues. Per germline, CDR1 SGHRS and CDR2 YFSETQ. The CDR3 bases are TGCGCCAGCAGCTTACCCGGTCAAAATGAGCAGTACTTC. It specifies CASSLPGQNEQYF. Full variable domain (outside the CDR3, taken from reference TRBV5-1 and TRBJ2-7): KAGVTQTPRYLIKTRGQQVTLSCSPISGHRSVSWYQQTPGQGLQFLFEYFSETQRNKGNFPGRFSGRQFSNSRSEMNVSTLELGDSALYLCASSLPGQNEQYFGPGTRLTVT.

V and J are TRBV19 and TRBJ1-5; a possible D gene is TRBD1 (6 bases). Germline-derived CDR1 and CDR2 are LNHDA and SQIVND (reference sequence). Trimming pared 4 bases from V and 4 bases from J, leaving 17 bases between. The CDR3 has 16 amino acids. Here the CDR3 reads CASSKGHIRANQPQHF. CDR3 nucleotide sequence: TGTGCCAGTAGTAAGGGACACATAAGAGCGAATCAGCCCCAGCATTTT.

The CDR3 DNA reads TGTGCCAGTAGTATAGAGAGGGTGCTTAATCAGCCCCAGCATTTT. Protein sequence: CASSIERVLNQPQHF. The rearrangement joins TRBV19 to TRBJ1-5, with D uncertain. The CDR3 loop spans 15 amino acids. The germline gives CDR1 LNHDA, CDR2 SQIVND (reference sequence). V was pared by 0 bases and J by 4 bases, with 10 bases between. The whole variable domain, remainder taken from reference TRBV19 and TRBJ1-5, is DGGITQSPKYLFRKEGQNVTLSCEQNLNHDAMYWYRQDPGQGLRLIYYSQIVNDFQKGDIAEGYSVSREKKESFPLTVTSAQKNPTAFYLCASSIERVLNQPQHFGDGTRLSIL.

The chain is built from TRBV19 and TRBJ2-1; TRBD1 matches at 9 bases. This CDR3 region has 16 residues. V dropped 4 bases and J dropped 4; count of bases not matched to a gene: 8. Germline-derived CDR1 and CDR2 are LNHDA and SQIVND (reference sequence). The CDR3 loop reads CASSSWGQGSYNEQFF. The CDR3 DNA is TGTGCCAGTAGTAGCTGGGGACAGGGTTCATACAATGAGCAGTTCTTC.

This chain uses TRBV7-4 with TRBJ1-1; D not resolved. Trimming left V 7 bases short and J 1 base short, with 13 bases between. Germline lookup yields CDR1 SGHVT and CDR2 SQSDAQ. The CDR3 sequence is 14 residues long. CDR3 in amino acids: CASILRSRNTEAFF. The CDR3 nucleotides read TGTGCCAGCATCCTTAGATCCAGGAACACTGAAGCTTTCTTT.